These 7 T cell receptor beta chains originate from one sample sequenced in a study of CD8 T cells in Susac syndrome. Random hexamers were used to reverse transcribe about 0.5 to 1 ug of RNA. From the immunoSEQ multiplex PCR reads, TCRdb called clonotypes with MiXCR, one entry per CDR3 protein. The table shows about 120,000 distinct CDR3 sequences, with about 93% occurring only once. Sequenced material: CD8+ T cells from PBMCs. These receptors were collected from a human donor with Susac syndrome.

The rearrangement joins TRBV29-1 to TRBJ1-4; D ambiguous. The CDR3 runs to 15 residues. V shed 0 bases and J shed 7 bases, with 15 bases lying between them. The germline V gene encodes CDR1 SQVTM and CDR2 ANQGSEA. CDR3 amino acids: CSVEDLENGGEKLFF. The CDR3 nucleotides read TGCAGCGTTGAAGATTTGGAGAACGGCGGTGAAAAACTGTTTTTT.

The chain carries TRBV6-2 or TRBV6-3 and TRBJ2-2, with D uncertain. V was cut by 5 bases and J by 2 bases, with 9 bases left in between. Per the germline V gene, CDR1 is MNHEY and CDR2 is SVGEGT. This CDR3 is built from 14 residues. DNA for the CDR3: TGTGCCAGCAGTCGACTGGCCAACACCGGGGAGCTGTTTTTT. It yields the protein CASSRLANTGELFF.

This rearrangement joins TRBV5-6 to TRBJ2-3; TRBD1 is a possible D gene (6 bases). This CDR3 spans 13 amino acids. Germline V CDR1 and CDR2: SGHDT, YYEEEE. The V gene lost 5 bases and the J gene lost 14 bases, with 21 bases spanning the gap. In DNA, the CDR3 is TGTGCCAGCAGTTCAAGCCTTCCGGGACAACGGTATTTT. Protein: CASSSSLPGQRYF.

The V call is TRBV10-2, the J call TRBJ2-7; D might be TRBD2 (6 bases). Germline V gene lookup returns CDR1 WSHSY and CDR2 SAAADI. This CDR3 comprises 12 residues. V lost 6 bases and J lost 6, with 12 bases in between. The CDR3 region is CASSEQGGEQYF. CDR3 sequence (DNA): TGCGCCAGCAGCGAGCAGGGAGGCGAGCAGTACTTC.

The chain carries TRBV4-1 and TRBJ2-3, with D hard to call. Trimming pared 2 bases from V and 0 bases from J, leaving 3 bases between. CDR3 length: 13 residues. Germline CDR1 MGHRA, CDR2 YSYEKL. CDR3 sequence reads: CASSQRSTDTQYF. Written as DNA, the CDR3 is TGCGCCAGCAGCCAAAGAAGCACAGATACGCAGTATTTT.

The J gene is TRBJ2-3, the V gene TRBV7-9, with D perhaps TRBD2 (5 bases). This CDR3 spans 15 amino acids. The V end was cut by 2 bases, the J end by 3 bases, with 12 bases between. The germline CDR1 and CDR2 sequences are SEHNR and FQNEAQ (reference sequence). The CDR3 DNA reads as TGTGCCAGCAGCTTACTGAGCACTAGAACAGATACGCAGTATTTT. This gives the protein CASSLLSTRTDTQYF.

This clonotype turned up a few times. V and J are TRBV5-6 and TRBJ2-7; 10 positions match TRBD2. Unmatched junction bases numbered 8, after V lost 4 bases and J lost 7 bases. The CDR3 is made up of 14 amino acids. Germline V lookup: CDR1 SGHDT, CDR2 YYEEEE. The DNA of the CDR3 is TGTGCCAGCAGCCTGGGACTAGCGCCTTCAGAGCAGTACTTC. Translated, it gives CASSLGLAPSEQYF. Variable domain in full (rest from reference TRBV5-6 and TRBJ2-7): DAGVTQSPTHLIKTRGQQVTLRCSPKSGHDTVSWYQQALGQGPQFIFQYYEEEERQRGNFPDRFSGHQFPNYSSELNVNALLLGDSALYLCASSLGLAPSEQYFGPGTRLTVT.